These T cell receptor beta chains were read from a single sample in a study of blood T cell repertoires in COVID-19. Sequenced by immunoSEQ multiplex PCR; TCRdb stores in-frame clones only, minus some. The table has fewer than 250,000 clones, roughly 91% seen once. The sample taken for sequencing was PBMCs or T cells enriched from blood (not recorded which). The receptor set was obtained from a man aged 30-40 years in a cohort exposed to, infected with or recovered from COVID-19 (not recorded which). CDR3s include the opening cysteine and the closing phenylalanine or tryptophan. The D gene is left open where the match is weak. Some rows have no size entry. The others give once, few or many, or a class for an expanded clone.

J,size,D,V,DNA,CDR3
TRBJ2-7,few,.,TRBV28,TGTGCCAGCAGTTCCCCTCCCGGCAGGGGACCTTCCTACGAGCAGTACTTC,CASSSPPGRGPSYEQYF
TRBJ1-1,.,TRBD1,TRBV18,TGTGCCAGCTCACCGGCTACAGGGGGGGGAACTGAAGCTTTCTTT,CASSPATGGGTEAFF
TRBJ1-1,.,.,TRBV28,TGTGCCAGCAGCACTGGAAGCAGGGGGAACACTGAAGCTTTCTTT,CASSTGSRGNTEAFF
TRBJ1-4,.,TRBD1,TRBV5-5,TGTGCCAGCAGCTTGGACAGGGGCCTTAATGAAAAACTGTTTTTT,CASSLDRGLNEKLFF
TRBJ2-1,.,.,TRBV24-1,TGTGCCACCAGTGAGGAGCGAATGTCCTACAATGAGCAGTTCTTC,CATSEERMSYNEQFF
TRBJ1-6,.,.,TRBV19,TGTGCCAGTAGAGTGGTGAGCGATAGTTCACCCCTCCACTTT,CASRVVSDSSPLHF
TRBJ2-1,once,TRBD1,TRBV9,TGTGCCAGCAGCTTTCCCCGGACAGGGGGCGAGAATGAGCAGTTCTTC,CASSFPRTGGENEQFF
TRBJ2-5,.,TRBD1,TRBV6-1,TGTGCCAGCAGAGAAGGGGGCAGCGAGACCCAGTACTTC,CASREGGSETQYF
TRBJ2-3,.,.,TRBV10-2,TGCGCCAGCAGTGAGTACGGAGGGGCTCCAGATACGCAGTATTTT,CASSEYGGAPDTQYF
TRBJ2-1,.,.,TRBV27,TGTGCCAGCAGTTTATTGGCAGGCCTCTACAATGAGCAGTTCTTC,CASSLLAGLYNEQFF
TRBJ1-1,.,.,TRBV9,TGTGCCAGCAGCGTAGTACCAGGGTTAAACACTGAAGCTTTCTTT,CASSVVPGLNTEAFF
TRBJ2-6,.,.,TRBV6-5,TGTGCCAGCAGTTACCGGGTGGTGGGGGCCAACGTCCTGACTTTC,CASSYRVVGANVLTF
TRBJ1-2,.,TRBD1,TRBV7-6,TGTGCCAGCAGCGCGACAGGGGGCGCTGAGGGCTACACCTTC,CASSATGGAEGYTF
TRBJ1-1,.,.,TRBV6-5,TGTGCCAGCAGTTTGGCAGGGGCGAACACTGAAGCTTTCTTT,CASSLAGANTEAFF
TRBJ1-2,.,.,TRBV6-6,TGTGCCAGCAGTTACTCGGACACCCGCTACACCTTC,CASSYSDTRYTF
TRBJ1-4,.,TRBD1,TRBV28,TGTGCCAGCACATCAGGGGGCTCAACTAATGAAAAACTGTTTTTT,CASTSGGSTNEKLFF
TRBJ2-6,.,.,TRBV20-1,TGCAGTGCTATTGAATACTCTGGGGCCAACGTCCTGACTTTC,CSAIEYSGANVLTF
TRBJ1-5,.,.,TRBV6-5,TGTGCCAGCAGGATGGAGGGCAATCAGCCCCAGCATTTT,CASRMEGNQPQHF
TRBJ2-7,.,.,TRBV28,TGTGCCAGCAGTACTACTAACCGGGACACCCTAGAGCAGTACTTC,CASSTTNRDTLEQYF
TRBJ2-5,.,.,TRBV5-5,TGTGCCAGCAGCTTGAACCAGGGAAATTTCCAGTACTTC,CASSLNQGNFQYF
TRBJ2-7,.,TRBD2,TRBV4-1,TGCGCCAGCAGCCAAGCCGGGACTAGCGTCGAGCAGTACTTC,CASSQAGTSVEQYF
TRBJ2-5,.,.,TRBV7-2,TGTGCCAGCAGCTTAGACAGAAAAGAGACCCAGTACTTC,CASSLDRKETQYF
TRBJ2-2,.,.,TRBV27,TGTGCCAGCAGTACCCAGACTGGATACCCACGCGGGGAGCTGTTTTTT,CASSTQTGYPRGELFF
TRBJ1-2,.,TRBD1,TRBV27,TGTGCCAGCAGTTTATACAGGGGGCAGGATGGCTACACCTTC,CASSLYRGQDGYTF